These 16 T cell receptor beta chains share one sample of origin, sequenced in a study of beta chain features in type 1 diabetes. Expressed TCRB transcripts were sequenced after all isolated RNA was converted to cDNA. Clones were read by immunoSEQ multiplex PCR, and TCRdb kept only the in-frame ones, dropping some. The top ten hold over 5.5% of the sample, which has roughly 300,000 clones, 12% to 15% seen once. Material for sequencing was central memory CD4+ T cells from blood. The receptors were gathered from a man younger than 45 in good health.

This clone was seen a few times. The V gene is TRBV21-1, the J gene TRBJ1-2. TRBV21-1 is flagged as a pseudogene. The CDR3 runs 12 residues. The CDR3 spells CASSPRHYGYTF. CDR3 nucleotides: TGTGCCAGCAGCCCACGACACTATGGCTACACCTTC.

The rearrangement links TRBV7-9 to TRBJ2-1, with 8 bases aligning to TRBD2. The CDR3 sequence is 15 residues long. CDR1 and CDR2 from the germline V gene are SEHNR and FQNEAQ (reference sequence). The J segment lost 1 base and the V segment lost 5 bases, leaving 4 bases of the junction unmatched. The CDR3 spells CASSPGGFSYNEQFF. The CDR3 bases are TGTGCCAGCAGCCCGGGGGGGTTTTCCTACAATGAGCAGTTCTTC. Variable domain in full (rest from reference TRBV7-9 and TRBJ2-1): DTGVSQNPRHKITKRGQNVTFRCDPISEHNRLYWYRQTLGQGPEFLTYFQNEAQLEKSRLLSDRFSAERPKGSFSTLEIQRTEQGDSAMYLCASSPGGFSYNEQFFGPGTRLTVL.

The genes are TRBV6-1 and TRBJ1-1; D uncertain. Per the germline V gene, CDR1 is MNHNS and CDR2 is SASEGT. Trimming left V 4 bases short and J 0 bases short, with 6 bases between. The CDR3 loop spans 13 amino acids. The CDR3 sequence: CASSGYLNTEAFF. The DNA for the CDR3 is TGTGCCAGCAGTGGATACCTGAACACTGAAGCTTTCTTT.

This clone occurred a few times. Additional DNA sequences in this sample encode the identical CDR3. The chain recombines TRBV18 with TRBJ2-5; D perhaps matches TRBD1 (5 bases). V gave up 3 bases and J gave up 2 bases, with 7 bases separating them. The CDR3 spans 13 residues. CDR1 and CDR2 (germline): KGHSH, LQKENI. The CDR3 protein is CASSPRQQETQYF. CDR3 bases: TGTGCCAGCTCACCTAGACAGCAAGAGACCCAGTACTTC.

This clone was counted between two and nine times. The chain carries TRBV27 and TRBJ1-4, with D unclear. The CDR3 spans 17 residues. The germline V gene encodes CDR1 MNHEY and CDR2 SMNVEV (reference sequence). V lost 6 bases to trimming and J lost 8 bases, with 25 bases between them. CDR3 sequence (DNA): TGTGCCAGCAGGAATAGAAGTAGGGCTCTCATCGGGGAAAAACTGTTTTTT. Protein: CASRNRSRALIGEKLFF.

This chain links TRBV30 with TRBJ2-1; D gene ambiguous. Trimming left V 4 bases short and J 9 bases short, with 7 bases between. Germline values: CDR1 GTSNPN, CDR2 SVGIG (reference sequence). The CDR3 is 10 amino acids. CDR3 loop: CAWISGEQFF. The CDR3 DNA sequence: TGTGCCTGGATAAGTGGTGAGCAGTTCTTC.

The V gene is TRBV29-1, the J gene TRBJ1-2, with a possible D match to TRBD1 (5 bases). Per the germline V gene, CDR1 is SQVTM and CDR2 is ANQGSEA. This CDR3 comprises 14 residues. The V and J ends lost 5 bases and 1 base respectively, with 14 bases between them. CDR3 protein: CSVSRQTLNYGYTF. The DNA of the CDR3 is TGCAGCGTTTCAAGACAGACGCTTAACTATGGCTACACCTTC.

The chain has TRBV5-1 and TRBJ2-6, with D possibly TRBD1 on 6 matching bases. Germline lookup yields CDR1 SGHRS and CDR2 YFSETQ. This CDR3 spans 15 amino acids. Between the trimmed V and J ends, which lost 0 bases and 4 bases, there was a span of 8 bases. The CDR3 DNA reads as TGCGCCAGCAGCTTGGCAGGGGTCGGGGCCAACGTCCTGACTTTC. Translated, it gives CASSLAGVGANVLTF.

This clone was seen a handful of times. J is TRBJ1-2 and V is TRBV9; the match to TRBD1 covers 7 bases. CDR3 length equals 14 residues. CDR1 is SGDLS and CDR2 is YYNGEE in the germline V gene. With V trimmed by 3 bases and J by 3 bases, 5 bases remained unmatched. For the CDR3, the DNA is TGTGCCAGCAGCGGTACAGGGGCGGACTATGGCTACACCTTC. Protein sequence: CASSGTGADYGYTF.

In DNA, the CDR3 is TGTGCCAGCAATAAGCGGGGGGCCGGAGAGACCCAGTACTTC. Translated: CASNKRGAGETQYF. The chain is built from TRBV2 and TRBJ2-5; TRBD2 matches 9 bases. Germline V gives CDR1 SNHLY, CDR2 FYNNEI. The CDR3 has 14 residues. Unmatched junction bases numbered 7, after V lost 7 bases and J lost 4 bases.

This clone was counted a few times. The J gene is TRBJ2-3, the V gene TRBV19; no definite D call. CDR1 and CDR2 (germline): LNHDA, SQIVND (reference sequence). V lost 5 bases and J 5 bases, leaving 11 bases between the germline ends. There are 13 residues in the CDR3. CDR3 DNA: TGTGCCAGTAGTCCCCGATACCTAGATACGCAGTATTTT. Translated, it gives CASSPRYLDTQYF. Drawing the rest from reference TRBV19 and TRBJ2-3, the complete variable domain is DGGITQSPKYLFRKEGQNVTLSCEQNLNHDAMYWYRQDPGQGLRLIYYSQIVNDFQKGDIAEGYSVSREKKESFPLTVTSAQKNPTAFYLCASSPRYLDTQYFGPGTRLTVL.

This clone appeared many times. V usage is TRBV6-1 and J usage is TRBJ1-5, with D hard to call. This CDR3 region has 13 residues. Trimming removed 6 bases at V and 0 bases at J, with 6 bases between. The germline CDR1 and CDR2 sequences are MNHNS and SASEGT. The CDR3 region has the DNA TGTGCCAGCAGGGCGGCTAGCAATCAGCCCCAGCATTTT. Translated: CASRAASNQPQHF.

This clone was recorded a few times. V is TRBV7-8 and J is TRBJ1-4, with 9 bases that match TRBD1. Germline V CDR1 and CDR2: SGHVS, FQNEAQ. The CDR3 consists of 15 residues. Unmatched junction bases numbered 5, after V lost 1 base and J lost 8 bases. CDR3 sequence: CASSLVTGGGEKLFF. CDR3 bases: TGTGCCAGCAGCTTAGTGACAGGGGGAGGCGAAAAACTGTTTTTT.

The table lists this clone with a few counts. V gene TRBV11-3 combines with J gene TRBJ2-2, with 9 bases aligning to TRBD1. V gave up 5 bases and J gave up 6 bases; unmatched junction bases: 10. Germline lookup yields CDR1 SGHNT and CDR2 YENEEA. There are 16 residues in the CDR3. CDR3 region: CASSPNRGRWAGELFF. In nucleotides, the CDR3 is TGTGCCAGCAGCCCCAACAGGGGGCGCTGGGCCGGGGAGCTGTTTTTT.

This rearrangement joins TRBV4-1 to TRBJ1-5, with unresolved D. Germline loops: CDR1 MGHRA, CDR2 YSYEKL. V lost 3 bases, J lost 15 bases, and 18 bases lay in between. This CDR3 is 13 amino acids long. The CDR3 bases are TGCGCCAGCAGCCAGGCCTTGGACGACGTAAGGCATTTT. Translation: CASSQALDDVRHF.

A few counts support this clone. The chain links TRBV19 to TRBJ2-4; perhaps TRBD2 as D (6 bases). The CDR3 is 16 residues long. Germline-derived CDR1 and CDR2 are LNHDA and SQIVND (reference sequence). V was trimmed by 5 bases and J by 8 bases, leaving 22 bases between them. CDR3 nucleotide sequence: TGTGCCAGTAGTTGGCCCGGGGAAGTAGGAGGGCACATTCAGTACTTC. Its translation is CASSWPGEVGGHIQYF.